What follows are 22 T cell receptor beta chains derived from one specimen sequenced in a study of blood T cell repertoires in COVID-19. The table came from immunoSEQ multiplex PCR; TCRdb's copy has only in-frame clones and leaves some out. In the table there are approximately 200,000 clones, around 83% of which are singletons. The sequenced material came from peripheral blood. All receptors come from a man aged 40-50 years with acute or convalescent COVID-19.

The gene calls are TRBV19 and TRBJ1-2; TRBD1 might be the D (5 bases). This CDR3 spans 15 amino acids. Germline V lookup: CDR1 LNHDA, CDR2 SQIVND (reference sequence). The germline V and J ends were trimmed by 1 base and 7 bases, with 16 bases remaining between them. Here the CDR3 reads CASSIVGQKSRGYTF. The CDR3 DNA sequence: TGTGCCAGTAGTATAGTGGGGCAGAAGTCCCGTGGCTACACCTTC.

A word on this clone: In the same sample, other DNA sequences code for this CDR3. V is TRBV6-5 and J is TRBJ1-2; 7 nucleotides align to TRBD1. J lost 4 bases, V lost 6 bases, and 5 bases had no gene match. In germline, CDR1 is MNHEY, CDR2 SVGAGI. CDR3 length: 13 residues. The CDR3 reads CASRTGQLYGYTF. The CDR3 bases are TGTGCCAGCAGAACGGGACAGCTCTATGGCTACACCTTC.

In DNA, the CDR3 is TGTGCCAGCAGTGAAAGCACCCCGGACTATTCGGGGGGCTACACCTTC. This gives the protein CASSESTPDYSGGYTF. V and J are TRBV2 and TRBJ1-2; no definite D call. Germline CDR1 reads SNHLY; CDR2 reads FYNNEI. The CDR3 is 16 residues long. V lost 2 bases to trimming and J lost 8 bases, with 21 bases between them.

The rearrangement uses TRBV7-8 and TRBJ2-7; 9 bases map to TRBD1. The ends lost 1 base at V and 6 bases at J; junction bases unmatched: 7. Germline CDR1 is SGHVS and CDR2 is FQNEAQ. The CDR3 spans 15 residues. Here the CDR3 reads CASSLDETGGSEQYF. For the CDR3, the DNA is TGTGCCAGCAGCTTAGATGAGACAGGGGGAAGCGAGCAGTACTTC.

The gene calls are TRBV6-5 and TRBJ2-3, with D perhaps matching TRBD1 (6 bases). V was pared by 7 bases and J by 2 bases, with 16 bases between. The CDR3 has 15 residues. Germline values: CDR1 MNHEY, CDR2 SVGAGI. The CDR3 sequence is CASTPRGASTDTQYF. The DNA of the CDR3 is TGTGCCAGCACCCCCAGGGGAGCATCCACAGATACGCAGTATTTT.

The chain couples TRBV5-5 to TRBJ2-7, with D maybe TRBD1 (6 bases). The CDR3 is made up of 14 amino acids. The germline gives CDR1 SGHKS, CDR2 YYEKEE (reference sequence). Trimming took 2 bases from V and 5 from J, leaving 14 bases between them. The CDR3 DNA reads TGTGCCAGCAGCTTTTTGGGGGCTCGGGACGAGCAGTACTTC. Residues: CASSFLGARDEQYF.

This clone was found a few times. The chain combines TRBV6-5 with TRBJ1-2; a possible D gene is TRBD1 (6 bases). CDR1 and CDR2 from the germline V gene are MNHEY and SVGAGI. CDR3 size: 15 residues. With 4 bases removed from V and 4 bases from J, the gap between germline ends came to 16 bases. CDR3 DNA: TGTGCCAGCAGTTCCCGGACAGCTTTTGGCTATGGCTACACCTTC. It translates to CASSSRTAFGYGYTF.

This clone was found once. The V call is TRBV5-1, the J call TRBJ2-7; D remains ambiguous. Germline V gene data show CDR1 as SGHRS and CDR2 as YFSETQ. The CDR3 loop spans 13 amino acids. Trimming removed 1 base from V and 1 base from J, with 6 bases in between. The CDR3 sequence: CASSLSVSYEQYF. CDR3 nucleotides: TGCGCCAGCAGCTTGTCAGTTTCCTACGAGCAGTACTTC.

The V gene is TRBV9, the J gene TRBJ2-1; no definite D call. The CDR3 has 14 amino acids. Per germline, CDR1 SGDLS and CDR2 YYNGEE. Trimming pared 0 bases from V and 5 bases from J, leaving 9 bases between. The CDR3 nucleotides are TGTGCCAGCAGCGTAGGGCCACAAAACAATGAGCAGTTCTTC. Amino acid sequence: CASSVGPQNNEQFF.

The chain joins TRBV28 to TRBJ2-5; TRBD1 matches at 10 bases. Germline CDR1 MDHEN, CDR2 SYDVKM. Unmatched junction bases numbered 9, after V lost 3 bases and J lost 5 bases. This CDR3 is 16 amino acids long. The CDR3 is CASSLPGTGAKETQYF. The CDR3 coding sequence is TGTGCCAGCAGTTTGCCCGGGACAGGGGCTAAGGAGACCCAGTACTTC. Full variable domain (remainder filled in from reference TRBV28 and TRBJ2-5): DVKVTQSSRYLVKRTGEKVFLECVQDMDHENMFWYRQDPGLGLRLIYFSYDVKMKEKGDIPEGYSVSREKKERFSLILESASTNQTSMYLCASSLPGTGAKETQYFGPGTRLLVL.

The rearrangement uses TRBV5-4 and TRBJ1-2; TRBD1 aligns across 10 bases. This CDR3 contains 16 residues. Germline V gene lookup returns CDR1 SGHNT and CDR2 YYREEE (reference sequence). V was clipped by 2 bases and J by 4 bases; unmatched bases: 8. DNA for the CDR3: TGTGCCAGCAGCTTTGGATCGGGACAGGGGATCTATGGCTACACCTTC. It is translated as CASSFGSGQGIYGYTF.

The chain joins TRBV7-6 to TRBJ1-3; TRBD1 matches 8 bases. The CDR3 consists of 15 residues. J gave up 4 bases and V 1 base, and 3 bases lay outside the gene matches. Per the germline V gene, CDR1 is SGHVS and CDR2 is FNYEAQ. This CDR3 is CASSLVAGGGNTIYF. For the CDR3, the DNA is TGTGCCAGCAGCTTAGTGGCAGGGGGCGGAAACACCATATATTTT.

The J gene is TRBJ2-7, the V gene TRBV2; 7 nucleotides line up with TRBD2. Looked up from germline, CDR1 is SNHLY and CDR2 is FYNNEI. The length of the CDR3 is 14 residues. V lost 4 bases, J lost 6 bases, and 9 bases stayed unmatched. CDR3 amino acids: CASSVASGPFEQYF. In DNA form, the CDR3 reads TGTGCCAGCAGTGTAGCTAGCGGACCTTTCGAGCAGTACTTC.

The chain links TRBV6-1 to TRBJ1-5; D uncertain. The CDR3 contains 14 residues. The germline V and J ends were trimmed by 0 bases and 8 bases, with 11 bases remaining between them. Germline loops: CDR1 MNHNS, CDR2 SASEGT. CDR3 DNA: TGTGCCAGCAGTGAAGCCCCACGGTATGAGCCCCAGCATTTT. It translates to CASSEAPRYEPQHF.

The DNA of the CDR3 is TGCGCCAGCAGCTTGACCCTCTCGGAGATCTATGGCTACACCTTC. Translation: CASSLTLSEIYGYTF. The chain has TRBV5-1 and TRBJ1-2; D remains unclear. The CDR3 has 15 residues. V shed 1 base and J shed 4 bases, with 14 bases lying between them. Germline V CDR1 and CDR2: SGHRS, YFSETQ.

The sample holds a few counts of this clone. The chain uses TRBV4-1 and TRBJ1-4; D may be TRBD1 (6 bases). Germline V CDR1 and CDR2: MGHRA, YSYEKL. V lost 4 bases to trimming and J lost 3 bases, with 9 bases between them. The length of the CDR3 is 14 residues. CDR3 DNA sequence: TGCGCCAGCAGCCGATGGACAGCTAATGAAAAACTGTTTTTT. Its translation is CASSRWTANEKLFF.

V gene TRBV6-1 combines with J gene TRBJ1-2; D unclear. The CDR3 totals 14 residues. Per the germline V gene, CDR1 is MNHNS and CDR2 is SASEGT. With 1 base removed from V and 6 bases from J, the gap between germline ends came to 12 bases. The CDR3 protein is CASSEGRRSDGYTF. CDR3 bases: TGTGCCAGCAGTGAAGGCAGGAGGTCGGATGGCTACACCTTC.

This clone was picked up one time. The chain uses TRBV4-3 and TRBJ2-1, with 8 bases that match TRBD2. Trimming took 5 bases from V and 1 from J; bases not matched to a gene: 13. The CDR3 has 18 residues. Germline V gene lookup returns CDR1 LGHNA and CDR2 YSLEER. CDR3 loop: CASSGEGSGVRSYNEQFF. The CDR3 bases are TGCGCCAGCAGCGGAGAAGGTAGCGGGGTCCGGTCCTACAATGAGCAGTTCTTC.

The chain joins TRBV9 to TRBJ1-5; TRBD1 matches at 7 bases. The CDR3 has 14 residues. The germline gives CDR1 SGDLS, CDR2 YYNGEE. Trimming removed 4 bases from V and 2 bases from J; junction bases left unmatched: 3. As DNA, the CDR3 is TGTGCCAGCAGCCGTACAGGGGGCAATCAGCCCCAGCATTTT. Residues: CASSRTGGNQPQHF.

DNA for the CDR3: TGTGCCAGCAGCGTAGAACCGAGCTCCTACAATGAGCAGTTCTTC. It specifies CASSVEPSSYNEQFF. The chain recombines TRBV9 with TRBJ2-1; D not certain. This CDR3 has 15 amino acids. V was trimmed by 0 bases and J by 0 bases, leaving 7 bases between them. Germline V lookup: CDR1 SGDLS, CDR2 YYNGEE.

This chain joins TRBV6-5 and TRBJ2-7, with 11 bases matching TRBD2. V trimming: 0 bases; J trimming: 1 base; junction bases outside the gene matches: 2. The CDR3 loop spans 16 amino acids. Germline V gene sequence: CDR1 MNHEY, CDR2 SVGAGI. CDR3 in amino acids: CASSYSTSGGSYEQYF. CDR3 nucleotides: TGTGCCAGCAGTTACTCTACTAGCGGGGGATCCTACGAGCAGTACTTC.

This clone was observed a handful of times. V usage is TRBV4-2 and J usage is TRBJ1-1; TRBD1 might be the D (5 bases). Per the germline V gene, CDR1 is LGHNA and CDR2 is YNFKEQ. The CDR3 has 15 amino acids. V was clipped by 4 bases and J by 3 bases, with 15 bases between them. In nucleotides, the CDR3 is TGTGCCAGCAGCCCGGAGGGAGGGGAGGACACTGAAGCTTTCTTT. It is translated as CASSPEGGEDTEAFF.